A selection of T cell receptor beta chains follows, all from one sample in a study of technical replicates of blood from several donors. Sequencing used immunoSEQ multiplex PCR; TCRdb keeps in-frame clones, though not all of them. The table records some 50,000 clones, 94% of them present only once. Sequenced material: T cells isolated from PBMCs. These receptors were taken from a human donor in good health. The CDR3 runs from the conserved cysteine through the conserved F or W. A D gene is named only where the DNA matches it firmly. The listing skips clone size in some rows; elsewhere it reads once, few, many or a size class.

>TRBV7-9|TRBJ1-2|12|NA|NA
CASSPGENGYTF
TGTGCCAGCAGCCCGGGGGAAAATGGCTACACCTTC
>TRBV6-5|TRBJ1-4|13|TRBD1|NA
CASRQGGNEKLFF
TGTGCCAGCAGACAGGGGGGGAATGAAAAACTGTTTTTT
>TRBV29-1|TRBJ2-2|15|NA|NA
CSVAFAQDGSGELFF
TGCAGCGTTGCGTTTGCCCAGGATGGGTCCGGGGAGCTGTTTTTT
>TRBV5-1|TRBJ1-6|16|NA|NA
CASSLGESSYNSPLHF
TGCGCCAGCAGCTTGGGAGAGAGCTCCTATAATTCACCCCTCCACTTT
>TRBV5-4|TRBJ1-1|15|TRBD1|NA
CASSGRGQSGTEAFF
TGTGCCAGCAGCGGAAGGGGACAGTCGGGCACTGAAGCTTTCTTT
>TRBV5-4|TRBJ2-3|14|NA|NA
CASSLGQFTDTQYF
TGTGCCAGCAGCTTGGGACAGTTCACAGATACGCAGTATTTT
>TRBV11-2|TRBJ2-4|14|NA|few
CASSWGEFQNIQYF
TGTGCCAGCAGCTGGGGGGAGTTCCAAAACATTCAGTACTTC
>TRBV9|TRBJ2-5|14|NA|NA
CASSVGGYQETQYF
TGTGCCAGCAGCGTAGGAGGGTACCAAGAGACCCAGTACTTC
>TRBV6-6|TRBJ2-5|13|NA|NA
CASRPDVGETQYF
TGTGCCAGCAGGCCAGACGTGGGCGAGACCCAGTACTTC
>TRBV6-5|TRBJ2-7|15|TRBD2|NA
CASRDGGGGPNEQYF
TGTGCCAGCAGGGATGGTGGCGGGGGGCCCAACGAGCAGTACTTC